This T cell receptor beta chain comes out of a study of cytomegalovirus exposure and HLA in healthy donors (dated by TCRdb to 2016 to 2017). Background on the whole study: An earlier analysis of around 600 of the donors reported 250 to 350 Gb of sequence data and about 100 million unique TCR beta sequences from some 180 million T cells. An early release covering approximately 600 HLA-typed donors comprised approximately 300 gigabases of sequencing data and tens of millions of unique TCR sequences. Among the roughly 390 genotyped donors, 81% belonged to the genetic ancestry cluster associated with self-reported Caucasian donors. The aim of the study was to test whether cataloging public T cell receptors could identify signatures of past pathogen exposure. The study profiled the T cell repertoires of under 700 subjects by immunosequencing and related them to cytomegalovirus serostatus. Besides the first cohort of 666 subjects, a separate validation cohort made up of 95 to 150 different subjects was used. To predict cytomegalovirus infection status, the study brought together high-throughput TCR immunosequencing, statistical association of individual TCRs with disease status, and machine learning. In a later analysis, previously published TCR beta repertoires from 666 donors were re-analyzed and high-resolution HLA genotyping was added so that TCR occurrence patterns could be studied. In the later analysis, no new phenotypic data were used to find candidate immune exposures; instead, reliance was placed on TCR beta sequences and their occurrence across donors. An earlier analysis of roughly 600 of the donors used high-throughput TCR beta sequencing to judge whether each TCR beta V gene segment behaved as functional or pseudogenic. Alongside the repertoire data, information on donor age, sex, ethnicity and CMV serostatus was compiled. A later genetic analysis used genome-wide SNP genotypes for about 60% of the roughly 700 donors, treating that subset as a discovery cohort. Every repertoire in the discovery cohort had been generated on one and the same sequencing platform. HLA typing covered class I and class II loci at four-digit resolution. Typing coverage varied by locus: roughly 620-630 donors for A, B, C, DRB1 and DQB1; 500 to 550 for DQA1; around 610 for DPA1; roughly 450 for DPB1. Several DR-DQ haplotypes were handled as single units for association and clustering because linkage in the cohort was strong. Among about 400 genotyped donors of the cohort, an average of about 220,000 unique TCR beta nucleotide sequences was sequenced per donor, of which 15% to 20% were non-productive. Findings and caveats that apply to the study as a whole: When HLA alleles, especially DR and DQ, strongly co-occurred, attributing TCR associations to individual alleles was difficult. A later genetic analysis reported fewer N-insertions in productive TCRs among donors in an Asian-associated ancestry cluster than the 666-donor mean. The study listed 170 or so TCR beta chains as associated with cytomegalovirus. The authors suggested that the approach could potentially be generalized to other disease states and immunological phenotypes. In a later analysis, several top co-occurrence clusters were reported to appear linked to parvovirus B19, influenza, CMV and Epstein-Barr virus. While some public TCRs were present in many individuals, most TCR sequences turned up only very rarely across donors. At a false discovery rate of 0.05, a later analysis linked fewer than 20,000 TCR beta sequences to specific HLA alleles. CMV serostatus was the only immune exposure information available for the cohort. Linkage disequilibrium might explain the correlated functional status among segregating V segments, but an unknown experimental factor could not be ruled out. A further reported finding was that TCR beta sequences accurately predicted the HLA-A and HLA-B alleles for most subjects in the first cohort. Seventeen rarely observed V segments, including chromosome 9 orphons, were excluded from the earlier analysis of a few hundred of the donors because counts were too low. In a later analysis, the rate of TCR association differed among HLA loci, with DRB1 alleles having the most associated TCRs and HLA-C alleles having the fewest. Most CMV-associated TCR beta chains appeared to be HLA-restricted in a later analysis, and the HLA associations seemed to be driven largely by CMV exposure. In an earlier analysis of more than 500 of the donors, most TCR beta V segments appeared in productive rearrangements about 90% or about 30% of the time, broadly matching IMGT annotations. In vitro tests confirmed that three of the cytomegalovirus-associated TCR beta chains recognize cytomegalovirus antigens. Compared with equally common non-associated chains, HLA-associated TCR beta chains in a later analysis were more clonally expanded and had lower generation probabilities. This cohort had only TCR beta chains sequenced, and the lack of alpha or paired-chain data limited which features could be detected. Cytomegalovirus status was reported to be diagnosed by the classifier with high specificity and sensitivity in both the original and validation cohorts. In a later genetic analysis, a missense DCLRE1C variant was associated with V-gene and J-gene trimming of TCR beta chains, and the association was replicated in an independent cohort. Roughly uniform sequencing depth across donors was assumed in presence/absence analyses, although this assumption may not hold. The sequencing pipeline was judged likely to have produced a cluster of highly shared sequence variants as a technical artifact. Some IMGT-functional V segments, including TRBV6-2 and TRBV6-3, could not be told apart with the 87-base-pair reads, so those segments were excluded. HLA typing was unavailable for some donors at each locus, so association tests used only the typed subset.

A note on this clone: The antigen this receptor binds is unknown. Qualities for individual bases were not recorded, and no much larger clone is one base off.

The cohort consisted of 670 or so healthy bone marrow donors. Cohort members were all nominally healthy when sampled, although unrecorded immune exposures were likely present. The donor was CMV seronegative and was included in the group of a few hundred seronegative cohort members. A peripheral blood sample was collected from each donor, and TCR beta sequencing was performed on peripheral blood mononuclear cells. Genomic DNA was extracted from the blood cell samples with the Qiagen DNeasy Blood Extraction Kit. The receptor library was made with the immunoSEQ multiplex PCR assay. For the multiplex PCR, a mixture combining 60 forward primers for TCR Vbeta segments and 13 reverse primers for TCR Jbeta segments was used. The CDR3 region of rearranged TCR beta genes was amplified from genomic DNA with a multiplex PCR assay. Amplified TCR beta libraries were sequenced as 87-base-pair reads on the Illumina HiSeq System. The original pipeline was this. A later analysis counted about 80 million unique TCR beta chains across the 550 to 750 repertoires, and around 9.9 million of these chains were shared by at least two donors. To remove PCR and sequencing errors, raw reads were error-corrected and collapsed into unique sequences using a nearest-neighbor algorithm that merged closely related sequences. V, D and J gene segments were assigned by aligning CDR3 sequences to IMGT reference sequences. For a sequence to be retained, at least a six-nucleotide match to both a V gene segment and a J gene segment was required. A rearrangement was called productive if the CDR3 had no stop codons and remained in frame with V and J, and every other rearrangement was called non-productive. Following IMGT convention, CDR3 was defined as the stretch from the second conserved V-encoded cysteine up to the conserved J-encoded phenylalanine. The earlier analysis of a few hundred of the donors excluded any sequence lacking an unambiguous match to a single V gene segment. An earlier analysis of approximately 590 of the donors called V segments functional above 56.7% productive rearrangements and segregating when the between-donor standard deviation exceeded 5%. A statistical classification framework was developed to diagnose cytomegalovirus status using the catalog of TCR beta chain sequences. In a later analysis, TCR nucleotide sequences were compared against IMGT/GENE-DB human TR gene sequences so that V and J genes could be assigned. Using the TCRdist pipeline, a later analysis assigned CDR3 sequences along with most-parsimonious VDJ recombination scenarios. In a later analysis, each TCR beta chain was defined by its CDR3 amino acid sequence together with its V-gene family, and reads lacking a unique V-gene family were excluded. To address suspected cross-contamination and a sequencing artifact, a later analysis removed roughly 640 highly shared, low-generation-probability nucleotide sequences. In a later analysis, a clonal expansion index for each public chain was calculated from normalized within-repertoire ranks of inferred template counts. In a later analysis, generation probabilities were computed with a VDJ recombination model fitted to out-of-frame rearrangements, and the resulting probabilities were checked against IGoR. In a later analysis, TCR-TCR, TCR-HLA and TCR-CMV co-occurrence was scored with hypergeometric tests, and a repertoire-size bias correction was applied to TCR pairs. In a later analysis, false discovery rates were estimated by permuting HLA or CMV assignments 20 times. In a later analysis, co-occurring TCRs were grouped using DBSCAN, with TCRdist sequence similarity added in when clustering inside HLA-allele-positive subsets. Repertoires with fewer than 30,000 or more than 120,000 public chains were left out of co-occurrence clustering, as were a few repertoires with anomalous nucleotide sharing. The source is immuneACCESS, and TCRdb retained only in-frame sequences with V and J called. Part of the clones is not carried over; for the studies checked, unresolved V genes explain less than half of this, and the remainder is unexplained. V, J and clone size were drawn from that table, and D and trimming were deduced from the DNA. The sample table records some 160,000 clones; around 77% of these occur just once. 1.6% of the sample is held by the ten biggest clonotypes.

V is cut back by 6 bases and J by 4 bases, with 7 bases in the junction unmatched. From cysteine to phenylalanine, the CDR3 is 14 amino acids long. Only CDR3 DNA is held: 42 bases, read in frame from base 1. CDR1 and CDR2 are read off the germline V gene as SGHTA and FQGTGA. This sequence uses TRBV7-3 and TRBJ2-3, with 7 bases aligning to TRBD1. The clonotype was recovered from a woman aged 25 to 39 in good health and CMV-seronegative. The sequencing sample was made of PBMCs. CDR3 sequence: CASSPAGGADTQYF. The DNA sequence follows: TGTGCCAGCAGTCCTGCAGGGGGTGCAGATACGCAGTATTTT.